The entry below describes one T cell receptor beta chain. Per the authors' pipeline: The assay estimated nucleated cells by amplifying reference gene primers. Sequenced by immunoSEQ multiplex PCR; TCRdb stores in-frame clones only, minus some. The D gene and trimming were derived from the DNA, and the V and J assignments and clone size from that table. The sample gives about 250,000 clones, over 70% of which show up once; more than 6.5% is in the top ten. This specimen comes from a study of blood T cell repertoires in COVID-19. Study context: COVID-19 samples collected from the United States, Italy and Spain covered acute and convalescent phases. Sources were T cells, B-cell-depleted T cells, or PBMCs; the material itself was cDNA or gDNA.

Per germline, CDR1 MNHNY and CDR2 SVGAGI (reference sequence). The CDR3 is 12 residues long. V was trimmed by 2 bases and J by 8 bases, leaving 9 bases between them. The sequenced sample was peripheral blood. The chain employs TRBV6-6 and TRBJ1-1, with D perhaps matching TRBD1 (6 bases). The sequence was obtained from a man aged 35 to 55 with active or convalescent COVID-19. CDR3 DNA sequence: TGTGCCAGCAGTTACACGCAGGGGGAAGCTTTCTTT. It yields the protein CASSYTQGEAFF.